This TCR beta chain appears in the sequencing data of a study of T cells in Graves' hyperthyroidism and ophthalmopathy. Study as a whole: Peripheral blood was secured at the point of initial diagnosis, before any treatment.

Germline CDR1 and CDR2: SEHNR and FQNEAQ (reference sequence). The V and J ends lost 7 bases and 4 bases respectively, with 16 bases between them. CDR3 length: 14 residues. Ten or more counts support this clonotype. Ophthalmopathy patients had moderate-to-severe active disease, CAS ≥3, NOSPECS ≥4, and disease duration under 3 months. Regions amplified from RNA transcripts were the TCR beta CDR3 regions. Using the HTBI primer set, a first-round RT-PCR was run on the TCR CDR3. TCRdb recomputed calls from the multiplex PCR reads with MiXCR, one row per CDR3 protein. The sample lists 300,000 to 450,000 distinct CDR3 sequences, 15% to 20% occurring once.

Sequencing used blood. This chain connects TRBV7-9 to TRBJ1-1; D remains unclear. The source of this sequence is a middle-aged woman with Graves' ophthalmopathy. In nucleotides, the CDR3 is TGTGCCAGCACCCCCGCCCTCTTGGGCACTGAAGCTTTCTTT. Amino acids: CASTPALLGTEAFF.